The rows below give T cell receptor beta chains drawn from one sample of a study of CD8+ T cells in alopecia areata. Clones were sequenced by immunoSEQ multiplex PCR, and TCRdb holds only the in-frame ones, with some missing. This table has under 300,000 clones, 60% appearing once. Specimen: CD4+ T cells sorted from blood, collected around week 53, from a patient treated with tofacitinib. These receptors were collected from a human donor with alopecia areata. CDR3s include the opening cysteine and the closing phenylalanine or tryptophan. The D gene is left open where the match is weak. Where a row states a size, it is once, few, many or the class of an expanded clone; other rows omit it.

j_call: TRBJ2-5; d_call: NA; v_call: TRBV5-1; clone_size: NA; cdr3_nt: TGCGCCAGCAGCTTGTATTCGGTGGAAGAGACCCAGTACTTC; cdr3_aa: CASSLYSVEETQYF
j_call: TRBJ2-5; d_call: NA; v_call: TRBV7-8; clone_size: few; cdr3_nt: TGTGCCAGCAGCTATGGGACGGTCCAAGAGACCCAGTACTTC; cdr3_aa: CASSYGTVQETQYF
j_call: TRBJ1-1; d_call: NA; v_call: TRBV9; clone_size: NA; cdr3_nt: TGTGCCAGCAGCGTCGCAGGGTTAGGCACTGAAGCTTTCTTT; cdr3_aa: CASSVAGLGTEAFF
j_call: TRBJ2-3; d_call: NA; v_call: TRBV6-5; clone_size: NA; cdr3_nt: TGTGCCAGCAGTTACGCAGGGAGAATGGCAGATACGCAGTATTTT; cdr3_aa: CASSYAGRMADTQYF
j_call: TRBJ1-6; d_call: NA; v_call: TRBV6-5; clone_size: NA; cdr3_nt: TGTGCCAGCAGTTACTCCGGGGACACCGGTTTGCCCCTCCACTTT; cdr3_aa: CASSYSGDTGLPLHF
j_call: TRBJ1-2; d_call: NA; v_call: TRBV11-2; clone_size: few; cdr3_nt: TGTGCCAGTTCGACAGGTTCTAACTATGGCTACACCTTC; cdr3_aa: CASSTGSNYGYTF
j_call: TRBJ1-2; d_call: NA; v_call: TRBV9; clone_size: NA; cdr3_nt: TGTGCCAGCACCCCCCCGAGCGGGAACTATGGCTACACCTTC; cdr3_aa: CASTPPSGNYGYTF
j_call: TRBJ1-6; d_call: NA; v_call: TRBV4-1; clone_size: once; cdr3_nt: TGCGCCAGCAGCCAAGATTATCCGGGGGGCGGCTCACCCCTCCACTTT; cdr3_aa: CASSQDYPGGGSPLHF
j_call: TRBJ1-5; d_call: NA; v_call: TRBV30; clone_size: NA; cdr3_nt: TGTGCCTGGGCAGAAGGCCATCAGCCCCAGCATTTT; cdr3_aa: CAWAEGHQPQHF
j_call: TRBJ2-7; d_call: NA; v_call: TRBV6-5; clone_size: NA; cdr3_nt: TGTGCCAGCGGTCGCGCAGGGGGGGCCTACGAGCAGTACTTC; cdr3_aa: CASGRAGGAYEQYF
j_call: TRBJ2-6; d_call: TRBD1; v_call: TRBV29-1; clone_size: NA; cdr3_nt: TGCAGCGCCAACCTAGGGGGCGCTGGGGCCAACGTCCTGACTTTC; cdr3_aa: CSANLGGAGANVLTF
j_call: TRBJ2-1; d_call: TRBD1; v_call: TRBV10-3; clone_size: once; cdr3_nt: TGTGCCATCAATGGACAGGGAGTGAAGAATGAGCAGTTCTTC; cdr3_aa: CAINGQGVKNEQFF
j_call: TRBJ2-7; d_call: TRBD1; v_call: TRBV30; clone_size: once; cdr3_nt: TGTGCCTGGAGCGTTAACAGGGGGAGCGAGCAGTACTTC; cdr3_aa: CAWSVNRGSEQYF
j_call: TRBJ1-2; d_call: NA; v_call: TRBV30; clone_size: NA; cdr3_nt: TGTGCCTGTCCACGGGACGGAAACTGGGGCTACACCTTC; cdr3_aa: CACPRDGNWGYTF
j_call: TRBJ2-3; d_call: NA; v_call: TRBV14; clone_size: once; cdr3_nt: TGTGCCAGCAGCCAAGGATGGCTAGCCTGGGGAGATACGCAGTATTTT; cdr3_aa: CASSQGWLAWGDTQYF
j_call: TRBJ1-4; d_call: NA; v_call: TRBV4-1; clone_size: NA; cdr3_nt: TGCGCCAGCAGCCAAGGAGCCTTTGCAACTAATGAAAAACTGTTTTTT; cdr3_aa: CASSQGAFATNEKLFF
j_call: TRBJ2-6; d_call: NA; v_call: TRBV7-9; clone_size: NA; cdr3_nt: TGTGCCAGCAGCTCCCCCCCGGGGGCCTCTGGGGCCAACGTCCTGACTTTC; cdr3_aa: CASSSPPGASGANVLTF
j_call: TRBJ2-5; d_call: NA; v_call: TRBV5-1; clone_size: NA; cdr3_nt: TGCGCCAGCAGCCCAGGACAGGGCGGGGGAGAGACCCAGTACTTC; cdr3_aa: CASSPGQGGGETQYF
j_call: TRBJ2-7; d_call: TRBD1; v_call: TRBV7-9; clone_size: few; cdr3_nt: TGTGCCAGCAGCCTATCGGGACAGGGAAGGGGCGAGCAGTACTTC; cdr3_aa: CASSLSGQGRGEQYF
j_call: TRBJ1-2; d_call: NA; v_call: TRBV19; clone_size: NA; cdr3_nt: TGTGCCAGTAACAGCGTTTACTATGGCTACACCTTC; cdr3_aa: CASNSVYYGYTF
j_call: TRBJ1-5; d_call: TRBD1; v_call: TRBV2; clone_size: NA; cdr3_nt: TGTGCCAGCAGCGTACAGGGGTCGAGCAATCAGCCCCAGCATTTT; cdr3_aa: CASSVQGSSNQPQHF
j_call: TRBJ2-7; d_call: NA; v_call: TRBV10-3; clone_size: few; cdr3_nt: TGTGCCATCAGCCCCAGGGAAACCTACGAGCAGTACTTC; cdr3_aa: CAISPRETYEQYF
j_call: TRBJ1-6; d_call: TRBD1; v_call: TRBV4-3; clone_size: NA; cdr3_nt: TGCGCCAGCAGCCAAGGGTTAACAGGGACAGGTTCACCCCTCCACTTT; cdr3_aa: CASSQGLTGTGSPLHF
j_call: TRBJ2-7; d_call: NA; v_call: TRBV9; clone_size: NA; cdr3_nt: TGTGCCAGCAGCGCGGGCCCCGTCTCCTACGAGCAGTACTTC; cdr3_aa: CASSAGPVSYEQYF
j_call: TRBJ2-1; d_call: TRBD2; v_call: TRBV7-8; clone_size: few; cdr3_nt: TGTGCCAGCAGCTCTAGGCTAGCGGGGGTGCGTAGGAATGAGCAGTTCTTC; cdr3_aa: CASSSRLAGVRRNEQFF
j_call: TRBJ2-5; d_call: NA; v_call: TRBV5-6; clone_size: NA; cdr3_nt: TGTGCCAGCAGTTTGACCCAAGAGACCCAGTACTTC; cdr3_aa: CASSLTQETQYF
j_call: TRBJ2-5; d_call: TRBD2; v_call: TRBV29-1; clone_size: NA; cdr3_nt: TGCAGCGTTGGGGGGGGCCAAGAGACCCAGTACTTC; cdr3_aa: CSVGGGQETQYF
j_call: TRBJ2-7; d_call: TRBD2; v_call: TRBV6-6; clone_size: NA; cdr3_nt: TGTGCCAGCAGTTACTCCGGGACTAGCGGCTACGAGCAGTACTTC; cdr3_aa: CASSYSGTSGYEQYF